The 32 T cell receptor beta chains listed next were all sequenced from one sample in a study of PD-1 blockade in classical Hodgkin lymphoma. Repertoires were generated with immunoSEQ multiplex PCR, while TCRdb's copy carries only in-frame clones and drops some. This sample has 20,000 to 25,000 clones, with approximately 94% found just once. Time point here: newly diagnosed, previously untreated cHL patient sample. The sequenced material came from peripheral blood mononuclear cells (PBMCs). The receptor source for this set is a human donor with classical Hodgkin lymphoma.

The chain employs TRBV25-1 and TRBJ2-5; TRBD2 might be the D (6 bases). V lost 4 bases to trimming and J lost 1 base, with 13 bases between them. The CDR3 length is 15 residues. CDR1 MGHDK and CDR2 SYGVNS come from the germline V gene. The CDR3 sequence: CASSGRAVGQETQYF. Written as DNA, the CDR3 is TGTGCCAGCAGTGGGAGGGCTGTAGGCCAAGAGACCCAGTACTTC. Using reference TRBV25-1 and TRBJ2-5 for the parts outside the CDR3, the full variable domain is EADIYQTPRYLVIGTGKKITLECSQTMGHDKMYWYQQDPGMELHLIHYSYGVNSTEKGDLSSESTVSRIRTEHFPLTLESARPSHTSQYLCASSGRAVGQETQYFGPGTRLLVL.

In this sample, this clone turned up once. The V gene is TRBV5-5, the J gene TRBJ2-1; weak D call: TRBD2 (6 bases). Germline V gene sequence: CDR1 SGHKS, CDR2 YYEKEE (reference sequence). This CDR3 comprises 13 residues. V lost 3 bases to trimming and J lost 9 bases, with 13 bases between them. CDR3 nucleotides: TGTGCCAGCAGCTCTCGGAGGGATGGTGAGCAGTTCTTC. Protein sequence: CASSSRRDGEQFF.

This clone was picked up one time. The gene calls are TRBV6-5 and TRBJ2-2; D gene unclear. Germline V gene sequence: CDR1 MNHEY, CDR2 SVGAGI. The CDR3 length is 16 residues. V lost 4 bases and J 3 bases, leaving 15 bases between the germline ends. CDR3 DNA sequence: TGTGCCAGCAGTTTCTACGGTGGGCAGGACACCGGGGAGCTGTTTTTT. This encodes CASSFYGGQDTGELFF.

J is TRBJ2-3 and V is TRBV19; no firm D call. With 3 bases removed from V and 0 bases from J, the gap between germline ends came to 19 bases. CDR3 size: 18 residues. Germline CDR1 is LNHDA and CDR2 is SQIVND (reference sequence). The chain's CDR3 is CASSMDPWAAESTDTQYF. Here the CDR3 DNA reads TGTGCCAGTAGTATGGACCCTTGGGCGGCCGAAAGCACAGATACGCAGTATTTT.

The V and J genes are TRBV4-1 and TRBJ2-1; 8 bases are shared with TRBD2. Germline V lookup: CDR1 MGHRA, CDR2 YSYEKL. With V trimmed by 0 bases and J by 10 bases, 14 bases remained unmatched. The CDR3 runs to 17 residues. CDR3 residues: CASSQDSGGGIIFEQFF. The CDR3 bases are TGCGCCAGCAGCCAAGATAGTGGCGGGGGGATCATTTTCGAGCAGTTCTTC.

This chain connects TRBV27 to TRBJ2-3; 10 bases are shared with TRBD1. This CDR3 has 17 residues. V trimming: 5 bases; J trimming: 4 bases; junction bases outside the gene matches: 12. Per germline, CDR1 MNHEY and CDR2 SMNVEV (reference sequence). CDR3 in amino acids: CASSLRQGAGDPDTQYF. For the CDR3, the DNA is TGTGCCAGCAGTCTCAGACAGGGGGCTGGAGACCCAGATACGCAGTATTTT.

The chain joins TRBV5-6 to TRBJ2-3, with D perhaps TRBD2 (7 bases). The CDR3 has 16 residues. Per germline, CDR1 SGHDT and CDR2 YYEEEE. V dropped 3 bases and J dropped 1 base, with 15 bases sitting between them. The CDR3 DNA sequence: TGTGCCAGCAGCTACCTAGAGGGGGGGGGCACAGATACGCAGTATTTT. Translation: CASSYLEGGGTDTQYF.

The chain carries TRBV6-5 and TRBJ2-3, with no clear D. Germline V gene lookup returns CDR1 MNHEY and CDR2 SVGAGI. This CDR3 comprises 14 residues. The ends were cut back, 2 bases at V and 4 bases at J, with 10 bases in the middle. In nucleotides, the CDR3 is TGTGCCAGCAGTTACAATTTTAGCCCAGATACGCAGTATTTT. Amino acid sequence: CASSYNFSPDTQYF.

J is TRBJ1-2 and V is TRBV29-1; 11 positions agree with TRBD1. Germline-derived CDR1 and CDR2 are SQVTM and ANQGSEA. The CDR3 loop spans 15 amino acids. V was pared by 1 base and J by 7 bases, with 8 bases of the junction left unmatched. CDR3 amino acids: CSVEGGTGGKFGYTF. The CDR3 bases are TGCAGCGTTGAAGGTGGGACAGGGGGTAAATTTGGCTACACCTTC.

The sample holds one count of this clone. This chain connects TRBV10-1 to TRBJ1-1, with 9 bases identical to TRBD1. The length of the CDR3 is 18 residues. J lost 2 bases, V lost 3 bases, and 13 bases had no gene match. Germline CDR1 WNHNN, CDR2 SYGVQD (reference sequence). The CDR3 region has the DNA TGCGCCAGCAGTGATACCGGACAGGGGTCCCGTGGTAACACTGAAGCTTTCTTT. It is translated as CASSDTGQGSRGNTEAFF.

This clone appeared a single time. The CDR3 coding sequence is TGCAGCGTTGGATCGGCAGGGCCTGGAAACACCATATATTTT. Translating it yields CSVGSAGPGNTIYF. The chain employs TRBV29-1 and TRBJ1-3, with D maybe TRBD1 (5 bases). The length of the CDR3 is 14 residues. Germline CDR1 SQVTM, CDR2 ANQGSEA. V lost 4 bases and J 2 bases, leaving 12 bases between the germline ends.

The J gene is TRBJ2-6, the V gene TRBV19, with D unresolved. V gave up 0 bases and J gave up 0 bases, with 6 bases separating them. The CDR3 runs to 16 residues. Germline V CDR1 and CDR2: LNHDA, SQIVND (reference sequence). For the CDR3, the DNA is TGTGCCAGTAGTATAGAGGTCGGCTCTGGGGCCAACGTCCTGACTTTC. This gives the protein CASSIEVGSGANVLTF.

The chain links TRBV11-3 to TRBJ2-2; TRBD2 matches at 10 bases. There are 18 residues in the CDR3. The junction had 9 bases not matched to a gene; V was cut back by 1 base and J by 4 bases. The germline V gene has CDR1 SGHNT and CDR2 YENEEA. The CDR3 sequence: CASSLVSASGGATGELFF. The CDR3 DNA sequence: TGTGCCAGCAGCTTAGTGTCGGCTAGCGGGGGAGCCACCGGGGAGCTGTTTTTT.

The V gene is TRBV19, the J gene TRBJ1-1; D is ambiguous. Trimming pared 4 bases from V and 8 bases from J, leaving 8 bases between. The CDR3 is 11 residues long. Germline assignment: CDR1 LNHDA and CDR2 SQIVND (reference sequence). CDR3 sequence: CASSNSYEAFF. The CDR3 DNA is TGTGCCAGTAGTAACTCGTACGAAGCTTTCTTT. The whole variable domain, filled in from reference TRBV19 and TRBJ1-1, reads DGGITQSPKYLFRKEGQNVTLSCEQNLNHDAMYWYRQDPGQGLRLIYYSQIVNDFQKGDIAEGYSVSREKKESFPLTVTSAQKNPTAFYLCASSNSYEAFFGQGTRLTVV.

This rearrangement joins TRBV6-5 to TRBJ2-3, with 8 bases aligning to TRBD2. Germline lookup yields CDR1 MNHEY and CDR2 SVGAGI. The CDR3 covers 15 residues. V was pared by 10 bases and J by 1 base, with 10 bases of the junction left unmatched. Written as DNA, the CDR3 is TGTGCCACTAGCCGGGGGGGGCCTGGCACAGATACGCAGTATTTT. Protein: CATSRGGPGTDTQYF.

The genes are TRBV9 and TRBJ1-1, with 7 bases lining up with TRBD1. Germline CDR1 SGDLS, CDR2 YYNGEE. Trimming took 4 bases from V and 2 from J; bases not matched to a gene: 8. The CDR3 length is 15 residues. This CDR3 is CASSKDGTVNTEAFF. The CDR3 bases are TGTGCCAGCAGCAAGGACGGGACAGTAAACACTGAAGCTTTCTTT.

The V gene is TRBV7-6, the J gene TRBJ2-1; 8 bases are a match to TRBD2. The CDR3 is 14 amino acids. The J segment lost 9 bases and the V segment lost 5 bases, leaving 9 bases of the junction unmatched. Germline values: CDR1 SGHVS, CDR2 FNYEAQ. In nucleotides, the CDR3 is TGTGCCAGCAGCCCAGGACTAGCCCCAAGTGAGCAGTTCTTC. This translates into CASSPGLAPSEQFF.

The chain uses TRBV19 and TRBJ1-4, with D perhaps matching TRBD1 (6 bases). V was trimmed by 6 bases and J by 8 bases, leaving 16 bases between them. Per the germline V gene, CDR1 is LNHDA and CDR2 is SQIVND (reference sequence). There are 14 residues in the CDR3. DNA for the CDR3: TGTGCCAGTAGCATCTACAGGGAAAACGAAAAACTGTTTTTT. Amino acid sequence: CASSIYRENEKLFF.

This CDR3 is CASSQDLWEATGELFF. The CDR3 nucleotides read TGCGCCAGCAGCCAAGATCTTTGGGAAGCCACCGGGGAGCTGTTTTTT. This chain connects TRBV4-3 to TRBJ2-2; no firm D call. V shed 0 bases and J shed 4 bases, with 12 bases lying between them. Germline-derived CDR1 and CDR2 are LGHNA and YSLEER. The CDR3 runs to 16 residues.

CDR3 protein: CASTPDLAGARETQYF. The CDR3 DNA sequence: TGTGCCAGCACCCCGGATCTAGCGGGGGCCAGGGAGACCCAGTACTTC. The rearrangement links TRBV6-6 to TRBJ2-5; TRBD2 aligns across 10 bases. The CDR3 runs to 16 residues. CDR1 MNHNY and CDR2 SVGAGI come from the germline V gene (reference sequence). V shed 7 bases, J shed 5 bases, and the junction held 13 bases outside the gene matches.

This clone was recorded once. The DNA of the CDR3 is TGTGCCAGCAGTTCTCCGGGACAGATACCGTATGGCTACACCTTC. It is translated as CASSSPGQIPYGYTF. The rearrangement uses TRBV27 and TRBJ1-2, with 7 positions matching TRBD1. The junction had 10 bases not matched to a gene; V was cut back by 4 bases and J by 5 bases. This CDR3 region has 15 residues. Germline V lookup: CDR1 MNHEY, CDR2 SMNVEV (reference sequence).

The chain employs TRBV30 and TRBJ2-7, with 8 bases lining up with TRBD1. The germline V gene encodes CDR1 GTSNPN and CDR2 SVGIG (reference sequence). This CDR3 contains 13 residues. V was pared by 5 bases and J by 0 bases, with 3 bases of the junction left unmatched. In nucleotides, the CDR3 is TGTGCCTGGGACAGGGGAGACTCCTACGAGCAGTACTTC. It specifies CAWDRGDSYEQYF.

This sequence joins TRBV5-6 and TRBJ2-2; 7 bases are shared with TRBD2. The CDR3 extends over 16 amino acids. In germline, CDR1 is SGHDT, CDR2 YYEEEE. Unmatched junction bases numbered 9, after V lost 6 bases and J lost 1 base. CDR3 nucleotide sequence: TGTGCCAGCACCAAATCACTAGCGATGAACACCGGGGAGCTGTTTTTT. Amino acids: CASTKSLAMNTGELFF.

The chain links TRBV4-3 to TRBJ1-4; D is ambiguous. The CDR3 spans 16 residues. V was trimmed by 0 bases and J by 0 bases, leaving 8 bases between them. Germline V gene data show CDR1 as LGHNA and CDR2 as YSLEER. The DNA for the CDR3 is TGCGCCAGCAGCCAAGAAGTTAACGCAACTAATGAAAAACTGTTTTTT. The encoded protein is CASSQEVNATNEKLFF.

This chain joins TRBV7-2 and TRBJ2-1; D gene ambiguous. V lost 3 bases, J lost 2 bases, and 8 bases lay in between. From germline, CDR1 is SGHTA and CDR2 FQGNSA. The CDR3 has 14 residues. Here the CDR3 DNA reads TGTGCCAGCAGCTTCGGGCAGACCTACAATGAGCAGTTCTTC. Translated, it gives CASSFGQTYNEQFF. Based on the CDR3 plus reference TRBV7-2 and TRBJ2-1, the full variable domain is GAGVSQSPSNKVTEKGKDVELRCDPISGHTALYWYRQSLGQGLEFLIYFQGNSAPDKSGLPSDRFSAERTGGSVSTLTIQRTQQEDSAVYLCASSFGQTYNEQFFGPGTRLTVL.

The genes are TRBV10-1 and TRBJ2-1; possibly TRBD2 for D (7 bases). The CDR3 loop spans 14 amino acids. V lost 10 bases, J lost 4 bases, and 17 bases lay in between. Germline assignment: CDR1 WNHNN and CDR2 SYGVQD (reference sequence). The CDR3: CATTWSGTYNEQFF. CDR3 nucleotide sequence: TGCGCCACCACCTGGAGCGGGACATACAATGAGCAGTTCTTC.

This chain uses TRBV7-9 with TRBJ2-1, with 9 bases that match TRBD1. V was clipped by 8 bases and J by 7 bases; unmatched bases: 12. Germline V lookup: CDR1 SEHNR, CDR2 FQNEAQ (reference sequence). The CDR3 length is 15 residues. The CDR3 loop is CASDRGQGKLNEQFF. The DNA for the CDR3 is TGTGCCAGCGACCGGGGACAGGGTAAATTGAATGAGCAGTTCTTC. The complete variable domain, with remaining parts taken from reference TRBV7-9 and TRBJ2-1, reads DTGVSQNPRHKITKRGQNVTFRCDPISEHNRLYWYRQTLGQGPEFLTYFQNEAQLEKSRLLSDRFSAERPKGSFSTLEIQRTEQGDSAMYLCASDRGQGKLNEQFFGPGTRLTVL.

The chain has TRBV6-4 and TRBJ2-3; D is unclear. The CDR3 spans 13 residues. The germline V and J ends were trimmed by 2 bases and 6 bases, with 9 bases remaining between them. Germline assignment: CDR1 MRHNA and CDR2 SNTAGT. CDR3 sequence (DNA): TGTGCCAGCAGTGACACCCTGGGTGATACGCAGTATTTT. Its protein product is CASSDTLGDTQYF.

The chain employs TRBV18 and TRBJ2-3, with 8 positions matching TRBD2. Per germline, CDR1 KGHSH and CDR2 LQKENI. This CDR3 has 14 amino acids. The junction had 4 bases not matched to a gene; V was cut back by 5 bases and J by 3 bases. CDR3 bases: TGTGCCAGCTCAGTCTCGGGGGGGACAGATACGCAGTATTTT. This gives the protein CASSVSGGTDTQYF.

This chain links TRBV7-6 with TRBJ2-3, with D maybe TRBD2 (5 bases). There are 14 residues in the CDR3. V dropped 2 bases and J dropped 1 base, with 7 bases sitting between them. CDR1 and CDR2 from the germline V gene are SGHVS and FNYEAQ. For the CDR3, the DNA is TGTGCCAGCAGCTTAATTAGCGGCACAGATACGCAGTATTTT. Translating gives CASSLISGTDTQYF.

The rearrangement uses TRBV5-1 and TRBJ2-2; 7 nucleotides line up with TRBD1. Germline V lookup: CDR1 SGHRS, CDR2 YFSETQ. Trimming took 4 bases from V and 2 from J; bases not matched to a gene: 8. The CDR3 extends over 16 amino acids. The CDR3 coding sequence is TGCGCCAGCAGCCGAGCGACAGGGACCAACACCGGGGAGCTGTTTTTT. It translates to CASSRATGTNTGELFF.

The chain joins TRBV27 to TRBJ2-3; D possibly matches TRBD1 or TRBD2 (5 bases each). CDR1 MNHEY and CDR2 SMNVEV come from the germline V gene (reference sequence). Trimming took 6 bases from V and 1 from J, leaving 17 bases between them. The CDR3 runs 16 residues. CDR3 protein: CASSPLGTERTDTQYF. The CDR3 bases are TGTGCCAGCAGCCCCCTTGGGACGGAACGCACAGATACGCAGTATTTT.